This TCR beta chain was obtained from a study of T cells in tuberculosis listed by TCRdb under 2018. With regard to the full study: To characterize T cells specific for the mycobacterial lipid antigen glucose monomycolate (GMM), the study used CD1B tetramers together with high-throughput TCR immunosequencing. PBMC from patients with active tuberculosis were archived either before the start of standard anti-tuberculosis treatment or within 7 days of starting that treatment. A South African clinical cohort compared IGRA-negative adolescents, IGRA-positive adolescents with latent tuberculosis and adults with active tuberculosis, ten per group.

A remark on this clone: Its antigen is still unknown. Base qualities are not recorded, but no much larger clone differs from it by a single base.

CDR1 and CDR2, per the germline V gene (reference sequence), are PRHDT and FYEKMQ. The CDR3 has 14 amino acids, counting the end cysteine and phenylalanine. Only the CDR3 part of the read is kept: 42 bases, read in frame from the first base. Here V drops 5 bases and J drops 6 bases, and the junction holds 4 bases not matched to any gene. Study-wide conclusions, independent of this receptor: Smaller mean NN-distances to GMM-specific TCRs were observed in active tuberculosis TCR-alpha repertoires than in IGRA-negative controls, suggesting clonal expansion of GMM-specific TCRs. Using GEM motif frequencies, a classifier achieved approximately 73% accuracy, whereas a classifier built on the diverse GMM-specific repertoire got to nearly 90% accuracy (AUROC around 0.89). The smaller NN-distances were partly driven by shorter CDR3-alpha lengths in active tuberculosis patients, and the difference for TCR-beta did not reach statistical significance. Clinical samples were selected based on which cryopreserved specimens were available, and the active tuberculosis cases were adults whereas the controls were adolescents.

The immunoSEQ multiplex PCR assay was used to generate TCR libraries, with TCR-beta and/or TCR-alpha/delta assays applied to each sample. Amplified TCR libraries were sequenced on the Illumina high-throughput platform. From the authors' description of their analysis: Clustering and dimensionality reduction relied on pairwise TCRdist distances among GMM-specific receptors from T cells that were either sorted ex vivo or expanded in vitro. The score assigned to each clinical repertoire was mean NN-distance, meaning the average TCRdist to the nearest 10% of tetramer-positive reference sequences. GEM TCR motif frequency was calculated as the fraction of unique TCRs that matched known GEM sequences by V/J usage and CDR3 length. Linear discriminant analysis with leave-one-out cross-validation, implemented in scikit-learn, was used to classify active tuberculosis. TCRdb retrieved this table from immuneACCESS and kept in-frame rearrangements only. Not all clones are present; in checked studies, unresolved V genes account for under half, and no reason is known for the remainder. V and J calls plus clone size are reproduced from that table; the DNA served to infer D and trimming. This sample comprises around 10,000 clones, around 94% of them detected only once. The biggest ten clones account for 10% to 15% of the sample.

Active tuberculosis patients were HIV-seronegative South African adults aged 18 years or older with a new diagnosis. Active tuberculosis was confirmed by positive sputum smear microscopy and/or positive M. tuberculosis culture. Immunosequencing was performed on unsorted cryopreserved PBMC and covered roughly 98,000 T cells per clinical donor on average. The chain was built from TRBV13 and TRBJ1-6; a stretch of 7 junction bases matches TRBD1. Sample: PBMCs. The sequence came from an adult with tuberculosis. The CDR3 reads CASSRDSPNSPLHF. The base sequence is TGTGCCAGCAGCCGGGACAGCCCTAATTCACCCCTCCACTTT. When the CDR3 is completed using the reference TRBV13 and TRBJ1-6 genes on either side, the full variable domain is AAGVIQSPRHLIKEKRETATLKCYPIPRHDTVYWYQQGPGQDPQFLISFYEKMQSDKGSIPDRFSAQQFSDYHSELNMSSLELGDSALYFCASSRDSPNSPLHFGNGTRLTVT.